This T cell receptor (beta chain) comes out of a study of tumor-infiltrating lymphocytes in primary liver carcinoma. Findings and limits, study-wide: Relative to tumor region pairs, the tumor-adjacent and tumor-blood pairs showed overlap that was lower.

As to this clonotype: What it binds is unknown. Germline and junction disagree at one end, which may indicate a read error.

With roughly 500 ng total RNA as template and a constant-region primer, TCR beta cDNA was made. Modified slightly, ARM-PCR produced TCR beta libraries over three nested multiplex PCR rounds. For around 11 cycles apiece, the opening two PCR rounds ran with TRBV1-TRBV30 forward primers and a C-beta reverse primer. Each CDR3 protein gets one entry after TCRdb re-called the multiplex PCR reads with MiXCR. The table lists approximately 80,000 distinct CDR3 sequences, approximately 69% of them singletons. Investigators took RNA and DNA out together from roughly 21-30 mg of unsorted bulk tissue. The CDR3 extends over 15 amino acids. Per the germline V gene, CDR1 is SQVTM and CDR2 is ANQGSEA.

The receptor was isolated from a man in his forties with primary liver carcinoma and hepatitis B virus infection. The rearrangement links TRBV29-1 to TRBJ2-5, with 10 bases that match TRBD1. The specimen sequenced was tumor-adjacent normal liver tissue. CDR3: CSVETDRGREESQYF. DNA of the CDR3: TGCAGCGTTGAGACCGACAGGGGGCGCGAAGAGAGCCAGTACTTC. The entire variable domain, with the rest obtained from reference TRBV29-1 and TRBJ2-5, is as follows: SAVISQKPSRDICQRGTSLTIQCQVDSQVTMMFWYRQQPGQSLTLIATANQGSEATYESGFVIDKFPISRPNLTFSTLTVSNMSPEDSSIYLCSVETDRGREESQYFGPGTRLLVL.